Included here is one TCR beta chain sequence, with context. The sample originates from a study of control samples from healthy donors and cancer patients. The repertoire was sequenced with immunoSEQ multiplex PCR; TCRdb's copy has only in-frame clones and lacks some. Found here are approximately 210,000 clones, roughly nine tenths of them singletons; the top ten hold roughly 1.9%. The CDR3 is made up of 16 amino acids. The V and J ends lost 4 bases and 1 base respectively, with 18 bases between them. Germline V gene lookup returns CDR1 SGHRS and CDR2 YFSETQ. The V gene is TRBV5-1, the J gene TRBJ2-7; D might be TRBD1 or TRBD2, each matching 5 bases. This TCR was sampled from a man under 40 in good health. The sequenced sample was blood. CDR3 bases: TGCGCCAGCAGCACTGGGACGGGAACTGGTTCCTACGAGCAGTACTTC. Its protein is CASSTGTGTGSYEQYF. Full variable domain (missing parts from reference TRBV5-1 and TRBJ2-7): KAGVTQTPRYLIKTRGQQVTLSCSPISGHRSVSWYQQTPGQGLQFLFEYFSETQRNKGNFPGRFSGRQFSNSRSEMNVSTLELGDSALYLCASSTGTGTGSYEQYFGPGTRLTVT.